A selection of T cell receptor beta chains follows, all from one sample in a study of shared clonotypes between healthy human individuals. Data came from immunoSEQ multiplex PCR; TCRdb stores just in-frame clones and leaves some out. Here the sample spans 400,000 or so clones, 96% being singletons. The sample was memory CD8+ T cells sorted from blood. All receptors derive from a young man in good health. CDR3s include the opening cysteine and the closing phenylalanine or tryptophan. A D gene is named only where the DNA matches it firmly. Part of the rows lack a size; the others show once, few, many or a class for expanded clones.

V	J	D	size	CDR3	DNA
TRBV7-9	TRBJ2-1	-	-	CASSLFRATYNEQFF	TGTGCCAGCAGCTTATTTCGGGCTACCTACAATGAGCAGTTCTTC
TRBV28	TRBJ2-7	-	-	CASSLGATDSYEQYF	TGTGCCAGCAGCCTTGGGGCGACAGACTCATACGAGCAGTACTTC
TRBV7-9	TRBJ1-1	-	-	CASSLDRRERFQNTEAFF	TGTGCCAGCAGTTTAGACCGACGAGAGAGATTTCAGAACACTGAAGCTTTCTTT
TRBV9	TRBJ1-2	TRBD1	few	CASSITGAGYTF	TGTGCCAGCAGCATCACAGGGGCTGGCTACACCTTC
TRBV27	TRBJ2-7	TRBD2	-	CASRKTSVSYEQYF	TGTGCCAGCAGGAAGACTAGCGTATCCTACGAGCAGTACTTC
TRBV6-7	TRBJ2-7	-	-	CASSYRVEQYF	TGTGCCAGCAGTTACAGGGTCGAGCAGTACTTC
TRBV2	TRBJ1-3	-	-	CASTAENTIYF	TGTGCCAGCACCGCCGAGAACACCATATATTTT
TRBV28	TRBJ1-2	-	-	CAAAHMGYTF	TGTGCCGCAGCACATATGGGCTACACCTTC
TRBV11-2	TRBJ2-7	TRBD2	once	CASSPGAGGPSYEQYF	TGTGCCAGCAGCCCAGGGGCGGGAGGGCCCTCCTACGAGCAGTACTTC
TRBV5-3	TRBJ2-7	TRBD2	-	CARSQGLAGNYEQYF	TGTGCCAGAAGCCAGGGACTAGCGGGGAACTACGAGCAGTACTTC
TRBV6-4	TRBJ2-2	TRBD2	-	CASKRTSGIPTGELFF	TGTGCCAGCAAAAGGACTAGCGGGATTCCCACCGGGGAGCTGTTTTTT
TRBV6-5	TRBJ2-7	TRBD2	-	CASSYWLAGVYEQYF	TGTGCCAGCAGTTACTGGCTAGCGGGCGTCTACGAGCAGTACTTC